The 31 T cell receptor beta chains below all came from one sample that was sequenced in a study of T cells in Graves' hyperthyroidism and ophthalmopathy (dated 2019 in TCRdb). The library was prepared using multiplex PCR. The listed sequencing device is Illumina HiSeq 2000. Amplification of TCR beta CDR3 regions was carried out from RNA transcripts. The first round of RT-PCR for the TCR CDR3 was performed with the HTBI primer set and the Qiagen OneStep RT-PCR kit. The raw public data were reprocessed by TCRdb itself: fastp quality trimming at Q25, MiXCR clonotype calling, in-frame beta chains only. Entries are consolidated by CDR3 protein sequence, retaining the most common genes and DNA. The sample table lists hundreds of thousands of distinct CDR3 sequences, 35% of them with a count of one. In total, the top ten clones hold around 32% of the sample. The sample taken for sequencing was blood. These receptors were taken from a woman aged 35 to 49 with Graves' hyperthyroidism.

The V gene is TRBV19, the J gene TRBJ1-2; tentative D call: TRBD1 (6 bases). Trimming pared 7 bases from V and 4 bases from J, leaving 13 bases between. The CDR3 spans 13 residues. Per germline, CDR1 LNHDA and CDR2 SQIVND (reference sequence). The CDR3 sequence: CASIGDNRYGYTF. The CDR3 DNA reads TGTGCCAGTATCGGGGACAACCGCTATGGCTACACCTTC.

The table lists this clonotype with many counts. The chain couples TRBV4-2 to TRBJ2-7; 9 bases are a match to TRBD1. V lost 4 bases and J lost 6; bases outside the gene matches: 7. The CDR3 runs 14 residues. Germline CDR1 LGHNA, CDR2 YNFKEQ. This CDR3 is CASSPSPDRGEQYF. The CDR3 bases are TGTGCCAGCAGCCCTAGCCCGGACAGGGGCGAGCAGTACTTC.

The CDR3 nucleotides read TGCGCCAGCAGCCAAATCCCTCACCTTGGAAACACCATATATTTT. It encodes CASSQIPHLGNTIYF. The J gene is TRBJ1-3, the V gene TRBV4-1; D is unclear. The CDR3 sequence is 15 residues long. Germline V gives CDR1 MGHRA, CDR2 YSYEKL. The V gene lost 2 bases and the J gene lost 3 bases, with 11 bases spanning the gap.

There are many counts of this clonotype. The chain has TRBV20-1 and TRBJ2-7; no definite D call. Germline values: CDR1 DFQATT, CDR2 SNEGSKA (reference sequence). The CDR3 covers 13 residues. The V and J ends lost 2 bases and 0 bases respectively, with 8 bases between them. The CDR3 nucleotides are TGCAGTGCTAGAAAACAGTTCTCCTACGAGCAGTACTTC. Its translation: CSARKQFSYEQYF.

The chain is built from TRBV7-7 and TRBJ1-1, with 8 bases matching TRBD1. Germline values: CDR1 SSHAT, CDR2 FNYEAQ (reference sequence). The CDR3 spans 15 residues. Trimming cost V 6 bases and J 3 bases; bases outside gene matches: 9. Here the CDR3 DNA reads TGTGCCAGCAGTCCGTGGGACAGGCCGGACACTGAAGCTTTCTTT. Translation gives CASSPWDRPDTEAFF.

This clonotype appeared many times. The chain is built from TRBV10-3 and TRBJ1-2; TRBD1 might be the D (6 bases). The germline gives CDR1 ENHRY, CDR2 SYGVKD. This CDR3 spans 13 amino acids. V was shortened by 2 bases and J by 6 bases, with 10 bases between the two germline ends. The CDR3 is CAISEEKGDGYTF. The DNA of the CDR3 is TGTGCCATCAGTGAGGAAAAGGGGGATGGCTACACCTTC.

The rearrangement uses TRBV10-3 and TRBJ1-5; D not certain. The germline V gene encodes CDR1 ENHRY and CDR2 SYGVKD. The CDR3 sequence is 16 residues long. V was shortened by 2 bases and J by 5 bases, with 16 bases between the two germline ends. The CDR3 is CAISEARLTIDQPQHF. The CDR3 DNA follows: TGTGCCATCAGTGAGGCCAGGTTAACGATTGATCAGCCCCAGCATTTT.

The V call is TRBV10-2, the J call TRBJ1-4; TRBD1 agrees at 11 bases. Trimming took 4 bases from V and 2 from J; bases not matched to a gene: 0. The CDR3 is 15 amino acids. Per the germline V gene, CDR1 is WSHSY and CDR2 is SAAADI. Written as DNA, the CDR3 is TGCGCCAGCAGTGGGACAGGGGGCACTAATGAAAAACTGTTTTTT. Translating gives CASSGTGGTNEKLFF.

V usage is TRBV29-1 and J usage is TRBJ2-7, with TRBD1 matching over 10 bases. Per the germline V gene, CDR1 is SQVTM and CDR2 is ANQGSEA. The CDR3 has 14 residues. The V segment lost 5 bases and the J segment 2 bases; nucleotides outside the gene matches: 6. The CDR3 reads CSVSRTGGPYEQYF. As DNA, the CDR3 is TGCAGCGTTTCCCGGACAGGGGGTCCCTACGAGCAGTACTTC.

The table lists this clonotype with many counts. At one boundary the junction diverges from the germline segment, which might be a read error. This rearrangement joins TRBV7-7 to TRBJ1-1, with unresolved D. The CDR3 length is 12 residues. Germline V CDR1 and CDR2: SSHAT, FNYEAQ (reference sequence). DNA for the CDR3: TGTGCTAGCAAGCGCCGGGACACTGAAGCTTTCTTT. It encodes CASKRRDTEAFF.

J is TRBJ2-7 and V is TRBV4-3, with 11 nucleotides matching TRBD2. The V segment lost 3 bases and the J segment 3 bases; nucleotides outside the gene matches: 4. Germline assignment: CDR1 LGHNA and CDR2 YSLEER. This CDR3 comprises 15 residues. The CDR3 DNA sequence: TGCGCCAGCAGCCAGGAGACTAGCGGGATCTACGAGCAGTACTTC. Translated, it gives CASSQETSGIYEQYF.

The rearrangement joins TRBV29-1 to TRBJ2-7, with TRBD2 matching 7 bases. After removal of 5 bases from V and 6 bases from J, the junction contained 10 bases not matched to a gene. Germline V gives CDR1 SQVTM, CDR2 ANQGSEA. The CDR3 runs 13 residues. The CDR3 DNA reads TGCAGCGTTCCTGGACTAGAACCCCTCGAGCAGTACTTC. This gives the protein CSVPGLEPLEQYF.

This chain joins TRBV10-3 and TRBJ1-4, with D maybe TRBD1 (6 bases). The germline CDR1 and CDR2 sequences are ENHRY and SYGVKD. The CDR3 covers 12 residues. Trimming left V 11 bases short and J 5 bases short, with 12 bases between. This CDR3 reads CAPWGQNEKLFF. CDR3 sequence (DNA): TGTGCCCCCTGGGGGCAAAATGAAAAACTGTTTTTT.

CDR3 in DNA: TGCAGCTTAGGGCAGGGGGTTGGTGAAGCTTTCTTT. Its protein is CSLGQGVGEAFF. This chain connects TRBV29-1 to TRBJ1-1; 7 nucleotides agree with TRBD1. This CDR3 region has 12 residues. The germline V gene has CDR1 SQVTM and CDR2 ANQGSEA. The V gene end was trimmed by 8 bases and the J gene end by 7 bases; junction bases not matched to a gene: 10.

The V and J genes are TRBV28 and TRBJ1-4; D possibly corresponds to TRBD1 (5 bases). The CDR3 length is 13 residues. Germline V lookup: CDR1 MDHEN, CDR2 SYDVKM. The V end was cut by 5 bases, the J end by 8 bases, with 12 bases between. The CDR3 here is CASSIQGHEKLFF. The CDR3 DNA is TGTGCCAGCAGTATCCAGGGTCACGAAAAACTGTTTTTT.

This clonotype was detected ten times or more. The V call is TRBV7-2, the J call TRBJ2-7, with D perhaps matching TRBD1 (5 bases). CDR3 length: 14 residues. CDR1 is SGHTA, CDR2 FQGNSA, per germline. The V end lost 1 base, the J end lost 7 bases, and 14 bases lay between the germline ends. CDR3 DNA: TGTGCCAGCAGCTTAGAAGGGGCAGTACTGGAGCAGTACTTC. Amino acid sequence: CASSLEGAVLEQYF.

The chain joins TRBV7-2 to TRBJ2-5, with 9 bases matching TRBD2. Trimming at V came to 4 bases and at J to 11 bases, leaving 20 bases not matched to a gene. This CDR3 is built from 17 residues. Looked up from germline, CDR1 is SGHTA and CDR2 is FQGNSA. Here the CDR3 DNA reads TGTGCCAGCAGCTCCCCCGAACTAGCGGGTGGTACAGATACGCAGTACTTC. It translates to CASSSPELAGGTDTQYF.

This clonotype was picked up a small number of times. The rearrangement joins TRBV20-1 to TRBJ1-2, with unresolved D. The CDR3 runs 12 residues. The germline V gene encodes CDR1 DFQATT and CDR2 SNEGSKA (reference sequence). V lost 5 bases and J lost 2, with 9 bases in between. The CDR3 protein is CSAYFQNYGYTF. The CDR3 DNA sequence: TGCAGTGCTTACTTCCAAAACTATGGCTACACCTTC.

The table lists this clonotype with many counts. CDR3 loop: CASSLGVGGYGYTF. In DNA form, the CDR3 reads TGTGCCAGCAGCTTAGGGGTTGGGGGCTATGGCTACACCTTC. V usage is TRBV7-2 and J usage is TRBJ1-2, with D possibly being TRBD1 (5 bases). Trimming left V 1 base short and J 4 bases short, with 10 bases between. CDR1 is SGHTA, CDR2 FQGNSA, per germline. The CDR3 totals 14 residues.

Notes on this clonotype: A read error may account for a junction end that differs from germline. The rearrangement uses TRBV7-2 and TRBJ2-7, with D perhaps TRBD2 (6 bases). Germline CDR1 reads SGHTA; CDR2 reads FQGNSA. This CDR3 contains 17 residues. The CDR3 region is CASSQGIGSSLLNGQYF. CDR3 bases: TGCGCCAGCAGCCAAGGCATCGGGAGTAGTCTTTTGAACGGGCAGTACTTC.

This clonotype was detected once. The V and J genes are TRBV2 and TRBJ2-7; 9 bases line up with TRBD1. The CDR3 has 16 amino acids. V dropped 6 bases and J dropped 0; count of bases not matched to a gene: 9. Germline loops: CDR1 SNHLY, CDR2 FYNNEI. CDR3 DNA: TGTGCCAGCAGCCCTAGAGGGACAGGGATCTCCTACGAGCAGTACTTC. Protein product: CASSPRGTGISYEQYF.

This clonotype was recorded at least ten times. CDR3 protein: CSVLGLAGASGELFF. CDR3 sequence (DNA): TGCAGCGTCCTGGGACTAGCGGGAGCAAGCGGGGAGCTGTTTTTT. The chain has TRBV29-1 and TRBJ2-2; 14 bases are a match to TRBD2. CDR3 length: 15 amino acids. V gave up 6 bases and J gave up 7 bases; unmatched junction bases: 7. Germline V gene lookup returns CDR1 SQVTM and CDR2 ANQGSEA.

V is TRBV24-1 and J is TRBJ2-3, with 7 bases fitting TRBD2. J was trimmed by 4 bases and V by 2 bases; bases with no gene match: 2. The germline V gene encodes CDR1 KGHDR and CDR2 SFDVKD. The CDR3 consists of 14 residues. Here the CDR3 DNA reads TGTGCCACCAGTGATTCGGGAGGAGCAGATACGCAGTATTTT. This codes for CATSDSGGADTQYF.

This clonotype appeared many times. The chain uses TRBV7-9 and TRBJ1-1; 9 bases line up with TRBD1. Losses at the gene ends were 7 bases for V and 1 base for J; bases not matched to a gene: 4. Per germline, CDR1 SEHNR and CDR2 FQNEAQ (reference sequence). The CDR3 runs to 14 residues. CDR3 DNA: TGTGCCAGCACCCCGGGACAGGGGAACACTGAAGCTTTCTTT. Translated, it gives CASTPGQGNTEAFF.

This clonotype has a count of ten or more. This chain uses TRBV12-3 or TRBV12-4 with TRBJ1-6, with 9 bases that match TRBD1. Trimming cost V 5 bases and J 9 bases; bases outside gene matches: 5. This CDR3 comprises 14 residues. The CDR3 is CASSPTGGISPLHF. CDR3 nucleotide sequence: TGTGCCAGCAGTCCGACAGGGGGAATTTCACCCCTCCACTTT.

The genes are TRBV6-6 and TRBJ1-2; no definite D call. Germline V gene data show CDR1 as MNHNY and CDR2 as SVGAGI (reference sequence). Trimming removed 2 bases from V and 2 bases from J, with 18 bases in between. The CDR3 sequence is 17 residues long. The CDR3 coding sequence is TGTGCCAGCAGTTACGACCACCGTGGGATGTCGAACTATGGCTACACCTTC. This gives the protein CASSYDHRGMSNYGYTF.

The chain links TRBV10-3 to TRBJ2-7; 10 positions agree with TRBD2. The J segment lost 5 bases and the V segment lost 5 bases, leaving 9 bases of the junction unmatched. Germline V gene sequence: CDR1 ENHRY, CDR2 SYGVKD. This CDR3 comprises 15 residues. The DNA for the CDR3 is TGTGCCATCAGTTCCCGAACTAGCGGGATGAACGAGCAGTACTTC. It yields the protein CAISSRTSGMNEQYF.

The CDR3 region has the DNA TGTGCCAGTAGTATTTTGACCGGCTACGAGCAGTACTTC. It encodes CASSILTGYEQYF. The chain links TRBV7-8 to TRBJ2-7; D ambiguous. Trimming cost V 9 bases and J 3 bases, with 15 bases left between them. Germline loops: CDR1 SGHVS, CDR2 FQNEAQ. This CDR3 is built from 13 residues.

This chain uses TRBV6-5 with TRBJ1-1; 9 positions agree with TRBD1. Germline CDR1 is MNHEY and CDR2 is SVGAGI. CDR3 length equals 16 residues. With 5 bases clipped from V and 3 bases from J, the junction kept 10 bases outside the gene matches. The CDR3: CASSPPRDRAYTEAFF. Written as DNA, the CDR3 is TGTGCCAGCAGTCCACCCCGGGACAGGGCATACACTGAAGCTTTCTTT.

The chain couples TRBV6-2 or TRBV6-3 to TRBJ1-4, with 12 bases fitting TRBD1. The germline CDR1 and CDR2 sequences are MNHEY and SVGEGT. With V trimmed by 4 bases and J by 8 bases, 14 bases remained unmatched. The CDR3 sequence is 18 residues long. CDR3 sequence (DNA): TGTGCCAGCAGTTCGGAGGGGGACAGGGGGCCTGATGGGGAAAAACTGTTTTTT. Encoded protein: CASSSEGDRGPDGEKLFF.

The J gene is TRBJ2-5, the V gene TRBV2, with D perhaps TRBD1 (6 bases). The CDR3 has 12 residues. The V end lost 4 bases, the J end lost 10 bases, and 13 bases lay between the germline ends. From germline, CDR1 is SNHLY and CDR2 FYNNEI. CDR3 bases: TGTGCCAGCAGTGGACTACCACAGGGCCAGTACTTC. It yields the protein CASSGLPQGQYF.